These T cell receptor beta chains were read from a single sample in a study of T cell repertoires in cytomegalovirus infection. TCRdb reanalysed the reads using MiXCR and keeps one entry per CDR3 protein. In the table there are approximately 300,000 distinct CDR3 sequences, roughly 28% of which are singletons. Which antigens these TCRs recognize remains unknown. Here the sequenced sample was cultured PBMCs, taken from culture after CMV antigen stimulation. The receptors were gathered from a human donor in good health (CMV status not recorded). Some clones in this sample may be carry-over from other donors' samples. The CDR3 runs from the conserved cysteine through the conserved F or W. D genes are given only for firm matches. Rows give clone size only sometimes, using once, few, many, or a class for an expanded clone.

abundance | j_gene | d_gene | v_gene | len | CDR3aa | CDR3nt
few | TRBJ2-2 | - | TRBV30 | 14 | CAWSVRATPGELFF | TGTGCCTGGAGTGTACGGGCCACACCCGGGGAGCTGTTTTTT
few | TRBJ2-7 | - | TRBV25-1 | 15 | CASSERASESHEQYF | TGTGCCAGCAGTGAAAGGGCTAGCGAATCGCACGAGCAGTACTTC
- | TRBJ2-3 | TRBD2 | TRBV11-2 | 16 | CASSFNLAGGLDTQYF | TGTGCCAGCAGCTTCAATCTAGCGGGGGGCCTAGATACGCAGTATTTT
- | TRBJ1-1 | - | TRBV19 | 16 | CGSTRVLRGMNTEAFF | TGTGGCAGTACCCGAGTTCTGAGGGGAATGAACACTGAAGCTTTCTTT
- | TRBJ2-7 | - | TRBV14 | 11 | CASSHTSFQYF | TGTGCCAGCAGCCACACTAGCTTCCAGTACTTC
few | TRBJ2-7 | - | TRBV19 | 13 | CASSTVPGREQYF | TGTGCCAGTAGTACCGTACCCGGGCGGGAGCAGTACTTC
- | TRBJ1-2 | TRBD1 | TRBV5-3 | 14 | CASSLDRWRHGYTF | TGTGCCAGCAGCTTGGACAGGTGGAGGCATGGCTACACCTTC
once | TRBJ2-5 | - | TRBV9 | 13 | CASSVDLGETQYF | TGTGCCAGCAGCGTTGACCTGGGGGAGACCCAGTACTTC
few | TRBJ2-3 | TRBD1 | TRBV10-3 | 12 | CAITPTGAAQYF | TGTGCCATCACACCGACAGGGGCAGCGCAGTATTTT
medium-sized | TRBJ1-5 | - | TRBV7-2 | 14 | CASSFPGWGQPQHF | TGTGCCAGCAGCTTCCCAGGGTGGGGCCAGCCCCAGCATTTT